Presented here are 3 T cell receptor beta chains from one specimen sequenced in a study of cytomegalovirus exposure and HLA in healthy donors. Primers included in the PCR were 60 Vbeta and 13 Jbeta primers. TCRdb's copy holds only in-frame clones and misses some; the assay was immunoSEQ multiplex PCR. The profile covers about 170,000 clones, with about 85% appearing a single time and just over 2.5% taken by the ten largest. Sequencing used PBMCs. The receptors stem from a young man in good health and CMV-seropositive.

The chain has TRBV6-5 and TRBJ1-2, with 8 bases identical to TRBD1. Germline V gives CDR1 MNHEY, CDR2 SVGAGI. The CDR3 sequence is 14 residues long. Trimming at V came to 2 bases and at J to 4 bases, leaving 3 bases not matched to a gene. Here the CDR3 reads CASSYGQGSYGYTF. CDR3 nucleotide sequence: TGTGCCAGCAGTTACGGACAGGGTTCCTATGGCTACACCTTC.

To note about this clone: This sample includes further DNA sequences coding for the same CDR3. The V and J genes are TRBV11-3 and TRBJ1-1; the D is unclear. The length of the CDR3 is 15 residues. Trimming removed 4 bases from V and 1 base from J, with 13 bases in between. CDR1 is SGHNT and CDR2 is YENEEA in the germline V gene. This chain's CDR3 is CASSSRVGGNTEAFF. Written as DNA, the CDR3 is TGTGCCAGCAGCTCACGCGTTGGAGGGAACACTGAAGCTTTCTTT.

This chain connects TRBV6-4 to TRBJ2-7, with no clear D. Germline CDR1 reads MRHNA; CDR2 reads SNTAGT. With 10 bases removed from V and 3 bases from J, the gap between germline ends came to 22 bases. The CDR3 runs to 15 residues. The CDR3 spells CANPIGDWADYEQYV. The CDR3 nucleotides read TGTGCCAACCCAATCGGAGACTGGGCGGACTACGAGCAGTACGTC.